Listed below are T cell receptor beta chains from one sample, sequenced in a study of T and B cells in COVID-19 patients. MiXCR was run by TCRdb on the multiplex PCR reads, yielding one entry per CDR3 protein. Of 15,000 to 20,000 distinct CDR3 sequences in the sample, around 35% were seen once. The specimen sequenced was blood. The receptors shown here come from a human donor with active COVID-19. Both conserved end residues are part of each CDR3. The order of the fields is clone size, J gene, V gene, D gene, CDR3 length, CDR3 protein, CDR3 DNA. D genes are given only for firm matches. Not all rows give a size; the values are once, few, many and, for expanded clones, a class.

abundance: few; j_gene: TRBJ2-1; v_gene: TRBV6-2/TRBV6-3; d_gene: .; len: 12; CDR3aa: CASSYEGLEQFF; CDR3nt: TGTGCCAGCAGTTACGAGGGGCTCGAGCAGTTCTTC
abundance: few; j_gene: TRBJ2-1; v_gene: TRBV7-6; d_gene: TRBD2; len: 19; CDR3aa: CASSIRPSGVHYRGNEQFF; CDR3nt: TGTGCCAGCAGCATACGCCCTAGCGGGGTCCACTACCGCGGGAATGAGCAGTTCTTC
abundance: many; j_gene: TRBJ1-1; v_gene: TRBV18; d_gene: .; len: 13; CDR3aa: CASQVLGDTEAFF; CDR3nt: TGTGCCAGCCAAGTTTTGGGGGACACTGAAGCTTTCTTT
abundance: .; j_gene: TRBJ2-3; v_gene: TRBV15; d_gene: TRBD2; len: 19; CDR3aa: CATSRDGGATGRGADTQYF; CDR3nt: TGTGCCACCAGCAGAGACGGGGGGGCGACAGGTCGCGGGGCAGATACGCAGTATTTT
abundance: few; j_gene: TRBJ2-3; v_gene: TRBV5-4; d_gene: TRBD2; len: 15; CDR3aa: CASSPTREHTDTQYF; CDR3nt: TGTGCCAGCAGCCCCACGCGGGAGCACACAGATACGCAGTATTTT
abundance: .; j_gene: TRBJ1-4; v_gene: TRBV19; d_gene: .; len: 15; CDR3aa: CASTQGGGRGEKLFF; CDR3nt: TGTGCCAGTACCCAGGGTGGGGGGCGCGGTGAAAAACTGTTTTTT
abundance: .; j_gene: TRBJ1-6; v_gene: TRBV19; d_gene: .; len: 13; CDR3aa: CASSIERGSPLHF; CDR3nt: TGTGCCAGTAGTATAGAGAGAGGTTCACCCCTCCACTTT
abundance: medium-sized; j_gene: TRBJ1-1; v_gene: TRBV19; d_gene: TRBD1; len: 15; CDR3aa: CASSAQTGANTEAFF; CDR3nt: TGTGCCAGTAGTGCCCAGACAGGGGCAAACACTGAAGCTTTCTTT
abundance: few; j_gene: TRBJ2-7; v_gene: TRBV6-5; d_gene: .; len: 16; CDR3aa: CASSYSNGGLGYEQYF; CDR3nt: TGTGCCAGCAGTTACTCGAACGGGGGCTTAGGGTACGAGCAGTACTTC
abundance: few; j_gene: TRBJ1-5; v_gene: TRBV6-1; d_gene: TRBD1; len: 14; CDR3aa: CASSRQGGNQPQHF; CDR3nt: TGTGCCAGCAGTAGACAGGGGGGCAATCAGCCCCAGCATTTT
abundance: medium-sized; j_gene: TRBJ2-7; v_gene: TRBV19; d_gene: TRBD1; len: 13; CDR3aa: CASSSGGAYEQYF; CDR3nt: TGTGCCAGTAGTTCAGGGGGAGCCTACGAGCAGTACTTC
abundance: few; j_gene: TRBJ2-7; v_gene: TRBV10-3; d_gene: .; len: 15; CDR3aa: CAISEWDTSSYEQYF; CDR3nt: TGTGCCATCAGTGAGTGGGACACAAGCTCCTACGAGCAGTACTTC
abundance: .; j_gene: TRBJ2-1; v_gene: TRBV6-6; d_gene: TRBD2; len: 16; CDR3aa: CASSYPTSGGAHEQFF; CDR3nt: TGTGCCAGCAGTTACCCAACTAGCGGGGGGGCCCATGAGCAGTTCTTC
abundance: medium-sized; j_gene: TRBJ2-1; v_gene: TRBV19; d_gene: .; len: 15; CDR3aa: CASRAFDNTYNEQFF; CDR3nt: TGTGCCAGTAGGGCCTTTGACAACACCTACAATGAGCAGTTCTTC
abundance: few; j_gene: TRBJ2-2; v_gene: TRBV24-1; d_gene: .; len: 13; CDR3aa: CATTAGGTGELFF; CDR3nt: TGTGCCACCACTGCAGGCGGTACCGGGGAGCTGTTTTTT
abundance: .; j_gene: TRBJ2-2; v_gene: TRBV4-1; d_gene: .; len: 17; CDR3aa: CASSQEVGGSNTGELFF; CDR3nt: TGCGCCAGCAGCCAAGAGGTCGGGGGTTCTAACACCGGGGAGCTGTTTTTT
abundance: many; j_gene: TRBJ1-2; v_gene: TRBV6-5; d_gene: .; len: 14; CDR3aa: CASSLSLTDYGYTF; CDR3nt: TGTGCCAGCAGTTTGAGCTTGACGGATTATGGCTACACCTTC
abundance: .; j_gene: TRBJ1-2; v_gene: TRBV6-5; d_gene: .; len: 12; CDR3aa: CASTKGRDGYTF; CDR3nt: TGTGCCAGCACCAAAGGGAGGGATGGCTACACCTTC
abundance: .; j_gene: TRBJ1-2; v_gene: TRBV6-1; d_gene: .; len: 12; CDR3aa: CASSRGVGGYTF; CDR3nt: TGTGCCAGCAGTCGGGGGGTCGGAGGCTACACCTTC
abundance: .; j_gene: TRBJ2-7; v_gene: TRBV5-5; d_gene: .; len: 15; CDR3aa: CASSLGQNPSYEQYF; CDR3nt: TGTGCCAGCAGCCTGGGACAAAACCCCTCCTACGAGCAGTACTTC
abundance: .; j_gene: TRBJ1-1; v_gene: TRBV19; d_gene: .; len: 15; CDR3aa: CASSPPRAENTEAFF; CDR3nt: TGTGCCAGTAGTCCCCCCAGGGCAGAGAACACTGAAGCTTTCTTT
abundance: few; j_gene: TRBJ1-2; v_gene: TRBV6-6; d_gene: .; len: 12; CDR3aa: CASGRLNYGYTF; CDR3nt: TGTGCCAGCGGAAGACTTAACTATGGCTACACCTTC
abundance: .; j_gene: TRBJ2-1; v_gene: TRBV7-2; d_gene: .; len: 17; CDR3aa: CASSPDREFWNSNEQFF; CDR3nt: TGTGCCAGCAGCCCCGATCGGGAATTTTGGAATAGCAATGAGCAGTTCTTC
abundance: .; j_gene: TRBJ1-5; v_gene: TRBV7-2; d_gene: .; len: 15; CDR3aa: CASSLGLTVNQPQHF; CDR3nt: TGTGCCAGCAGCCTAGGGTTGACAGTTAATCAGCCCCAGCATTTT
abundance: medium-sized; j_gene: TRBJ2-1; v_gene: TRBV29-1; d_gene: .; len: 14; CDR3aa: CSVVGLRGNNEQFF; CDR3nt: TGCAGCGTTGTAGGATTGAGGGGGAACAATGAGCAGTTCTTC
abundance: .; j_gene: TRBJ2-1; v_gene: TRBV5-4; d_gene: TRBD1; len: 13; CDR3aa: CASSRNRGHEQFF; CDR3nt: TGTGCCAGCAGCCGAAACAGGGGCCATGAGCAGTTCTTC
abundance: .; j_gene: TRBJ2-2; v_gene: TRBV7-2; d_gene: .; len: 13; CDR3aa: CASSLMETGELFF; CDR3nt: TGTGCCAGCAGCTTAATGGAGACCGGGGAGCTGTTTTTT
abundance: medium-sized; j_gene: TRBJ2-3; v_gene: TRBV29-1; d_gene: TRBD1; len: 14; CDR3aa: CNYRGPREVDTQYF; CDR3nt: TGCAACTACAGGGGGCCCCGTGAGGTAGATACGCAGTATTTT
abundance: medium-sized; j_gene: TRBJ2-1; v_gene: TRBV19; d_gene: TRBD2; len: 16; CDR3aa: CASSIGPGREPNEQFF; CDR3nt: TGTGCCAGTAGTATCGGCCCAGGGAGGGAGCCTAATGAGCAGTTCTTC
abundance: few; j_gene: TRBJ1-5; v_gene: TRBV19; d_gene: .; len: 17; CDR3aa: CASSRDTGYDGNQPQHF; CDR3nt: TGTGCCAGTAGTCGGGACACAGGGTATGATGGCAATCAGCCCCAGCATTTT
abundance: .; j_gene: TRBJ1-2; v_gene: TRBV6-5; d_gene: .; len: 14; CDR3aa: CASSYSSGAYGYTF; CDR3nt: TGTGCCAGCAGTTACTCATCGGGGGCCTATGGCTACACCTTC
abundance: few; j_gene: TRBJ2-1; v_gene: TRBV12-3/TRBV12-4; d_gene: TRBD1; len: 15; CDR3aa: CASRPWDRGPGEQFF; CDR3nt: TGTGCCAGCAGGCCCTGGGACAGGGGGCCTGGTGAGCAGTTCTTC
abundance: .; j_gene: TRBJ2-5; v_gene: TRBV6-4; d_gene: TRBD2; len: 16; CDR3aa: CASSEETSGGPETQYF; CDR3nt: TGTGCCAGCAGTGAAGAGACTAGCGGGGGGCCGGAGACCCAGTACTTC
abundance: .; j_gene: TRBJ2-5; v_gene: TRBV19; d_gene: .; len: 14; CDR3aa: CASSMGGLGETQYF; CDR3nt: TGTGCCAGTAGTATGGGGGGGCTGGGGGAGACCCAGTACTTC
abundance: medium-sized; j_gene: TRBJ2-2; v_gene: TRBV19; d_gene: TRBD2; len: 14; CDR3aa: CASSIGGGGPELFF; CDR3nt: TGTGCCAGTAGTATAGGCGGCGGGGGGCCGGAGCTGTTTTTT
abundance: medium-sized; j_gene: TRBJ2-5; v_gene: TRBV19; d_gene: TRBD1; len: 14; CDR3aa: CASKGGQGRGTQYF; CDR3nt: TGTGCCAGTAAGGGGGGACAGGGTCGAGGGACCCAGTACTTC
abundance: few; j_gene: TRBJ1-1; v_gene: TRBV6-6; d_gene: .; len: 12; CDR3aa: CASRVGITEAFF; CDR3nt: TGTGCCAGCAGGGTTGGGATCACTGAAGCTTTCTTT
abundance: medium-sized; j_gene: TRBJ1-2; v_gene: TRBV19; d_gene: TRBD1; len: 14; CDR3aa: CASSLTGGVYGYTF; CDR3nt: TGTGCCAGTAGCTTGACAGGGGGTGTCTATGGCTACACCTTC
abundance: few; j_gene: TRBJ2-5; v_gene: TRBV7-9; d_gene: .; len: 14; CDR3aa: CASSLTGYRETQYF; CDR3nt: TGTGCCAGCAGCCTTACAGGGTACAGGGAGACCCAGTACTTC
abundance: .; j_gene: TRBJ1-5; v_gene: TRBV10-3; d_gene: .; len: 13; CDR3aa: CAITRGNNQPQHF; CDR3nt: TGTGCCATCACCCGGGGAAACAATCAGCCCCAGCATTTT
abundance: .; j_gene: TRBJ1-2; v_gene: TRBV29-1; d_gene: .; len: 14; CDR3aa: CSVEEDNTNYGYTF; CDR3nt: TGCAGCGTTGAGGAGGACAATACTAACTATGGCTACACCTTC
abundance: few; j_gene: TRBJ1-2; v_gene: TRBV6-5; d_gene: .; len: 14; CDR3aa: CASSRAGLPRSYTF; CDR3nt: TGTGCCAGCAGCCGTGCTGGGCTGCCGCGAAGCTACACCTTC